Listed below are T cell receptor beta chains from one sample, sequenced in a study of T cells after yellow fever vaccination. Via MiXCR, TCRdb re-called the 5' RACE reads, giving one row per CDR3 protein. The table includes 620,000 or so distinct CDR3 sequences, 17% detected once. The sample was PBMCs, taken about 5 days after the first yellow fever vaccination. Receptors originate from a man younger than 30 who received the YFV17D yellow fever vaccine. The CDR3 runs from the conserved cysteine through the conserved F or W. A D gene is named only where the DNA matches it firmly. Expanded clones are given a class, and other clones once, few, many or no size at all.

- | TRBJ1-3 | TRBV7-8 | - | 17 | TGTGCCAGCAGCTTAACCGCAGACAGAATCTCTGGAAACACCATATATTTT | CASSLTADRISGNTIYF
- | TRBJ1-1 | TRBV29-1 | few | 16 | TGCAGCGTTGCGAGATATAGGACAGAGGGGAACACTGAAGCTTTCTTT | CSVARYRTEGNTEAFF
- | TRBJ2-2 | TRBV3-1 | - | 14 | TGTGCCAGCAGCCTCCCCCTGGGGGCCGGGGAGCTGTTTTTT | CASSLPLGAGELFF
TRBD2 | TRBJ2-3 | TRBV20-1 | few | 17 | TGCAGTGCTAGTCCCCTAGCGGGGGCTTCGAGCACAGATACGCAGTATTTT | CSASPLAGASSTDTQYF
- | TRBJ2-7 | TRBV4-3 | - | 18 | TGCGCCAGCAGCCGAAGGGCAGGGGCCCTCCTTGCGTCCTACGAGCAGTACTTC | CASSRRAGALLASYEQYF
- | TRBJ1-2 | TRBV2 | few | 13 | TGTGCCAGCAGTGAGTTCAGAAACTATGGCTACACCTTC | CASSEFRNYGYTF
- | TRBJ1-1 | TRBV29-1 | - | 12 | TGCAGCTCAGGACAGAGTAACACTGAAGCTTTCTTT | CSSGQSNTEAFF
- | TRBJ2-2 | TRBV20-1 | few | 15 | TGCAGTGCTAGAACGGGACACTTGAACACCGGGGAGCTGTTTTTT | CSARTGHLNTGELFF
TRBD1 | TRBJ1-2 | TRBV7-2 | few | 14 | TGTGCCAGCAGCTGGGACAGGGAGGGCTATGGCTACACCTTC | CASSWDREGYGYTF
- | TRBJ2-3 | TRBV9 | few | 16 | TGTGCCAGCAGCGTAGGGCTAGCGAGGAGCACAGATACGCAGTATTTT | CASSVGLARSTDTQYF
- | TRBJ1-2 | TRBV6-2/TRBV6-3 | few | 14 | TGTGCCAGCAGTTACTCCAGGGCGGCCTATGGCTACACCTTC | CASSYSRAAYGYTF
TRBD1 | TRBJ2-1 | TRBV7-2 | - | 15 | TGTGCCAGCAGCCCACTGGACAGGCAAGACAATGAGCAGTTCTTC | CASSPLDRQDNEQFF
- | TRBJ2-5 | TRBV6-2/TRBV6-3 | - | 11 | TGTGCCAGCAGTTACGGCGGGACCCAGTACTTC | CASSYGGTQYF
- | TRBJ1-3 | TRBV12-3/TRBV12-4 | few | 12 | TGTGCCAGCAGCTCCACTGGAAACACCATATATTTT | CASSSTGNTIYF
TRBD1 | TRBJ1-1 | TRBV12-3/TRBV12-4 | few | 15 | TGTGCCAGCAACAAATTATGGGACAGGGGCACTGAAGCTTTCTTT | CASNKLWDRGTEAFF
- | TRBJ1-6 | TRBV18 | few | 15 | TGTGCCAGCTCTAGAGAGTCCACGGGTAATTCACCCCTCCACTTT | CASSRESTGNSPLHF